These 3 T cell receptor beta chains share one sample of origin, sequenced in a study of cytomegalovirus exposure and HLA in healthy donors (dated by TCRdb to about 2017). The method was the immunoSEQ multiplex PCR assay. A mixture of 60 forward primers for TCR Vbeta segments and 13 reverse primers for TCR Jbeta segments was used in the multiplex PCR. The immuneACCESS repertoire file appears here via TCRdb, limited to in-frame rearrangements. These files lack a portion of the clones; in checked studies, under half of the deficit traces to unresolved V genes, and the cause of the others is not known. The sample records 85,000 to 130,000 clones, roughly 82% of which are singletons. The ten biggest clones cover 2.5% to 3% of the sample. The sequenced material came from PBMCs. The receptor set was obtained from a male donor in good health and CMV-seropositive.

V gene TRBV29-1 combines with J gene TRBJ2-7, with 14 bases aligning to TRBD2. The CDR3 is 13 residues long. Losses at the gene ends were 6 bases for V and 8 bases for J; bases not matched to a gene: 6. CDR1 is SQVTM and CDR2 is ANQGSEA in the germline V gene. The CDR3 bases are TGCAGCGTCCCCGGGACTAGCGGGAGCCAGCAGTACTTC. Encoded protein: CSVPGTSGSQQYF.

The V gene is TRBV6-1, the J gene TRBJ1-2; 7 positions agree with TRBD1. J gave up 5 bases and V 4 bases, and 1 base lay outside the gene matches. Germline loops: CDR1 MNHNS, CDR2 SASEGT. CDR3 size: 12 residues. CDR3 amino acids: CASSATGYGYTF. Written as DNA, the CDR3 is TGTGCCAGCAGTGCGACAGGGTATGGCTACACCTTC.

Only one count was recorded for this clone. V gene TRBV6-5 combines with J gene TRBJ1-2, with TRBD1 matching over 11 bases. The germline V gene encodes CDR1 MNHEY and CDR2 SVGAGI. J gave up 2 bases and V 6 bases, and 5 bases lay outside the gene matches. The CDR3 sequence is 15 residues long. CDR3 bases: TGTGCCAGCAGAAGGACAGGGGGCATAAACTATGGCTACACCTTC. This sequence encodes CASRRTGGINYGYTF.